This T cell receptor (beta chain) stems from a study of T cell changes during pregnancy in multiple sclerosis. TCRdb's table, derived via immunoSEQ multiplex PCR, lists solely in-frame clones and lacks some. The sample shows about 38,000 clones, around 90% of them seen only once. The sequencing used CD8+ T cells from peripheral blood mononuclear cells, collected after pregnancy. This TCR was sampled from a female donor with multiple sclerosis, enrolled in a pregnancy study.

The CDR3 reads CATGGQGAVGYTF. CDR3 in DNA: TGTGCCACCGGTGGGCAGGGGGCGGTTGGCTACACCTTC. The chain combines TRBV6-6 with TRBJ1-2; TRBD1 matches at 8 bases. CDR3 length: 13 residues. CDR1 and CDR2 (germline): MNHNY, SVGAGI (reference sequence). The J segment lost 7 bases and the V segment lost 10 bases, leaving 11 bases of the junction unmatched.